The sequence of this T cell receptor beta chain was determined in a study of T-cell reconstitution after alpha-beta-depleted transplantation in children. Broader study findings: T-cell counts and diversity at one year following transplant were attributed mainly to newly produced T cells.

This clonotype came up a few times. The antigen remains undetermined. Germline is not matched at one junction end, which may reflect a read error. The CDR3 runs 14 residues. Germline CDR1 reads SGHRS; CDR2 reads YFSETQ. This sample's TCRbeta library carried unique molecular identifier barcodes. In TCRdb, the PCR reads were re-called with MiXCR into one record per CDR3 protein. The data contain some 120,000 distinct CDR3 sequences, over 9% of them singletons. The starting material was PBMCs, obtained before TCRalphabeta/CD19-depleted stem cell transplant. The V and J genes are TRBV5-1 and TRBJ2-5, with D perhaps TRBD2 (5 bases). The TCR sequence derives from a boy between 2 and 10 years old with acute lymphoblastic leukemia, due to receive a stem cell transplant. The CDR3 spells CASSPDSFSFAAIF. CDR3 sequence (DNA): TGCGCCAGCAGCCCGGACTCCTTTAGTTTTGCCGCTATCTTC.